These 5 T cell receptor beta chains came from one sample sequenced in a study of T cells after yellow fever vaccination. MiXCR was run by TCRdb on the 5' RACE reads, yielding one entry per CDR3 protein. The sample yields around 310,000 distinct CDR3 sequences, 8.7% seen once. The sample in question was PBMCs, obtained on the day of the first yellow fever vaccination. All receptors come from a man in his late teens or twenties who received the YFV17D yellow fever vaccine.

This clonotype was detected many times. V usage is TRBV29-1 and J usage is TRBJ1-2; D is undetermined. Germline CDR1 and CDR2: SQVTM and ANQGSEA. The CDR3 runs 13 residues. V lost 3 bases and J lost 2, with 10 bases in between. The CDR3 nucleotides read TGCAGCGTTGACTTGGACGGGAACTATGGCTACACCTTC. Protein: CSVDLDGNYGYTF. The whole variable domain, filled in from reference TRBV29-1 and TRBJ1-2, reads SAVISQKPSRDICQRGTSLTIQCQVDSQVTMMFWYRQQPGQSLTLIATANQGSEATYESGFVIDKFPISRPNLTFSTLTVSNMSPEDSSIYLCSVDLDGNYGYTFGSGTRLTVV.

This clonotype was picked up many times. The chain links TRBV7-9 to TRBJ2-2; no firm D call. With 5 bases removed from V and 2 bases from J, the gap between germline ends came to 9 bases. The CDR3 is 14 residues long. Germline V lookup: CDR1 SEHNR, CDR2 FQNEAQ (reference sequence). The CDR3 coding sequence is TGTGCCAGCAGCCAGGCTAGTAACACCGGGGAGCTGTTTTTT. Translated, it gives CASSQASNTGELFF.

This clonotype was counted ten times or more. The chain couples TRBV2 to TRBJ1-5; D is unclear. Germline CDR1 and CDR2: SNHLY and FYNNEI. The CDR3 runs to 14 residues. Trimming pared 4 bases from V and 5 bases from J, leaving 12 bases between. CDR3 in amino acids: CASSGSSVHQPQHF. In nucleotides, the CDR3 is TGTGCCAGCAGTGGGTCATCAGTGCATCAGCCCCAGCATTTT.

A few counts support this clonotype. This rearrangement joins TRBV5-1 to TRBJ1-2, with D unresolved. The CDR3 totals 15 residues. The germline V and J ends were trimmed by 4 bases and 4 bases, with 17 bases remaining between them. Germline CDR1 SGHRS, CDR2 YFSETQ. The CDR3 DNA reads TGCGCCAGCAGCACGCCCTCAGGAGGGCTCTATGGCTACACCTTC. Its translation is CASSTPSGGLYGYTF.

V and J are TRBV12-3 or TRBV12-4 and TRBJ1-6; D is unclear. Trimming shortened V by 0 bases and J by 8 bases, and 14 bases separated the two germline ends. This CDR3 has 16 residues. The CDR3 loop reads CASSLALDSGDSPLHF. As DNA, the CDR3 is TGTGCCAGCAGTTTAGCGTTGGACTCCGGGGATTCACCCCTCCACTTT.